This TCR beta chain was observed in a study of cytomegalovirus exposure and HLA in healthy donors. Study in general: Out of approximately 170 million T cells, an earlier analysis found some 110 million unique TCR beta sequences in total.

With respect to this clone: Its antigen is not known.

The PCR ran on 60 Vbeta and 13 Jbeta primers. Sequencing was performed with immunoSEQ multiplex PCR; in TCRdb, only in-frame clones are kept and a portion is missing. The data contain some 67,000 clones, approximately 75% of them singletons. Germline V lookup: CDR1 DFQATT, CDR2 SNEGSKA (reference sequence). The CDR3 sequence is 11 residues long. Trimming shortened V by 3 bases and J by 4 bases, and 6 bases separated the two germline ends. Study-wide points: A previous analysis found most TCR beta V segments productive roughly 90% or roughly 30% of the time. Rare sequences made up most TCRs, while some public TCRs were found in many donors. The classifier was said to identify cytomegalovirus status with high specificity and sensitivity.

The sequencing input was PBMCs. The rearrangement joins TRBV20-1 to TRBJ1-2; D not resolved. The source is a man aged 55 to 70 in good health and CMV-seropositive. CDR3 bases: TGCAGTGCTAGGGGCACCTATGGCTACACCTTC. It specifies CSARGTYGYTF.